This T cell receptor beta chain was identified during a study of blood T cell repertoires in COVID-19 (dated by TCRdb to the early 2020s). As for the study more broadly: Collaborator samples came from the United States, Italy and Spain and covered acute and convalescent phases of COVID-19. The dataset comprised deeply sampled blood TCRbeta repertoires from subjects exposed to, actively infected with, or recovered from COVID-19. The repertoires were made available in a free public database intended to serve as a resource for research on the immune response to SARS-CoV-2. Samples were obtained from the ongoing ImmuneRACE study (first 160 participants) and from over 1,000 subjects provided by 6 global collaborators. The material from the prospective study consisted of cDNA or gDNA derived from T cells, B-cell-depleted T cells, or PBMCs. The sample metadata nearly always contained a de-identified subject ID, COVID-19 status, age in years and sex. Where available, HLA class I and class II types were obtained from metadata supplied by the sample provider rather than from assay-based typing.

TCRbeta CDR3 regions were amplified from genomic DNA by means of the immunoSEQ Assay, a bias-controlled multiplex PCR. The paper's data handling went like this. Nucleated cell counts per sample were estimated from amplification of reference gene primers within the assay. To quantify the absolute abundance of each unique TCRbeta CDR3 rearrangement, sequence reads were collapsed and filtered. Productive Simpson clonality was computed per sample as the square root of Simpson's diversity index over productive rearrangements. Entries here come from immuneACCESS through TCRdb and include only in-frame sequences with V and J called. Some clones fail to appear in such tables; in the studies checked, an unresolved V gene covers under half of the shortfall, and the cause of the remainder is unknown. V, J and clone size derive from that table, while D and trimming were established from the DNA sequence. The sample records around 91,000 clones, 85% of which are singletons. The biggest ten clones account for about 38% of the sample.

This clone occurred once. There is no known antigen for this receptor. There are no base qualities to consult, and no much larger clone falls within one base. Collaborating institutions collected whole blood in K2EDTA tubes following their own protocols. For TCRbeta analysis, collaborators shipped samples as frozen whole blood, isolated PBMCs, or DNA extracted from either of those sample types. On the study overall, not on this receptor specifically: How much clinical and demographic metadata was included differed by source and by participant, and the metadata was provided uncurated.

From a lookup of the germline V gene, CDR1 and CDR2 are SGHVS and FQNEAQ. After removal of 1 base from V and 2 bases from J, the junction retains 6 bases not matched to a gene. The CDR3 numbers 17 residues from cysteine through phenylalanine. The entry retains the CDR3 DNA only, 51 bases that are in frame from base 1. The specimen was peripheral blood. The chain couples TRBV7-8 to TRBJ2-2, and 8 junctional nucleotides match TRBD1. The source is a man of 80 years or more with acute or convalescent COVID-19. The sequenced DNA is TGTGCCAGCAGCTTAGTGTCAGGACAGGGAAACACCGGGGAGCTGTTTTTT. It is translated as CASSLVSGQGNTGELFF.